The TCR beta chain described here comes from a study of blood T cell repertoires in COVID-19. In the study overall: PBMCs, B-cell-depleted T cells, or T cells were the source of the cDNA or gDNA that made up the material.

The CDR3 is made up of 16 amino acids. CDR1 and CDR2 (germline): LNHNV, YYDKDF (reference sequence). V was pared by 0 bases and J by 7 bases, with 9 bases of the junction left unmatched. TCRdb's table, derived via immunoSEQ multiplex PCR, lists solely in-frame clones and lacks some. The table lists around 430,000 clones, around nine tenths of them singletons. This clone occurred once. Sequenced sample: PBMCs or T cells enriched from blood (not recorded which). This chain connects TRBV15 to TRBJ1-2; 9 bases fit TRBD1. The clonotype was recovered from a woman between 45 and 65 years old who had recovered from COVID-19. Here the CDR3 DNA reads TGTGCCACCAGCAGAGATTCCCCCGGGACAGGGATTGGCTACACCTTC. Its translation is CATSRDSPGTGIGYTF.